This T cell receptor beta chain was obtained from a study of type 1 regulatory T cells. At the level of the study: An in vitro protocol generated T-allo10, a Tr1-enriched, alloantigen-specific CD4 T cell product. Study findings and constraints: Compared with non-Tr1 cells, Tr1 cells showed a narrower TCR repertoire.

The CDR3 sequence is 17 residues long. CDR1 LGHNA and CDR2 YSLEER come from the germline V gene. V lost 0 bases to trimming and J lost 3 bases; unmatched junction nucleotides: 7. TCRdb called the reads again in MiXCR, with one record for every CDR3 protein. The sample lists tens of thousands of distinct CDR3 sequences; less than 25% were seen once. A few counts support this clonotype. Its matching antigen is unknown. The specimen was cultured type 1 regulatory T (Tr1) cells, either the whole culture or a sorted fraction (not recorded which). The clonotype was recovered from a human donor in good health. The V gene is TRBV4-3, the J gene TRBJ2-5, with 10 bases fitting TRBD2. The CDR3: CASSQDWGTSVEETQYF. CDR3 DNA: TGCGCCAGCAGCCAAGATTGGGGGACTAGCGTAGAAGAGACCCAGTACTTC.